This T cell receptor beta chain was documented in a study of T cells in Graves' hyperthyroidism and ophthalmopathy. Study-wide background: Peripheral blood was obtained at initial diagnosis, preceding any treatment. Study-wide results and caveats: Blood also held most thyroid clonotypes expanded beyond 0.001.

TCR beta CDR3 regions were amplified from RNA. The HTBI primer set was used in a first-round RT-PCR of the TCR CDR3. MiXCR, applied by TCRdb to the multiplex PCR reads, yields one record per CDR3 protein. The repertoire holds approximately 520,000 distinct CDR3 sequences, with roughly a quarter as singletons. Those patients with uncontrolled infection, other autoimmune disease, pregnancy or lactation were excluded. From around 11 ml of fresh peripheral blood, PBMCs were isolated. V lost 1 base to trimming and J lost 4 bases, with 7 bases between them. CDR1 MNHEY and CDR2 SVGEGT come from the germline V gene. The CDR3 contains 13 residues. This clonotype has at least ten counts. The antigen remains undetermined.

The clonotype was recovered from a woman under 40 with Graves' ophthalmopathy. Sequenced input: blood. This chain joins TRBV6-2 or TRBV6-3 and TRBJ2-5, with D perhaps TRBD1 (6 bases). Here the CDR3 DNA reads TGTGCCAGCAGTTACTTGGGGGCAGAGACCCAGTACTTC. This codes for CASSYLGAETQYF.